Listed here is a single T cell receptor (beta chain). Its antigen is still unknown. The sample originates from a study of cytomegalovirus exposure and HLA in healthy donors. Study-wide context: Some 180 million T cells yielded under 130 million unique TCR beta sequences in earlier analysis. Broader study findings: Certain sequence variants were highly shared and formed a cluster, and this cluster was likely a sequencing artifact. Looking again later, the authors saw that most CMV-associated TCR beta chains seemed HLA-restricted.

V was pared by 6 bases and J by 4 bases, with 4 bases of the junction left unmatched. The CDR3 extends over 14 amino acids. Germline lookup yields CDR1 MDHEN and CDR2 SYDVKM. Vbeta (60) and Jbeta (13) primers were used in the PCR. Here immunoSEQ multiplex PCR was the method, and the copy in TCRdb shows in-frame clones only, minus some. In the table there are 98,000 or so clones, over 75% of which are singletons. Sequenced sample: PBMCs. The rearrangement links TRBV28 to TRBJ1-1; 11 nucleotides match TRBD1. This receptor was obtained from a man in his 60s in good health and CMV-seropositive. The DNA of the CDR3 is TGTGCCAGCAGGACCGGGACAGGGGGCACTGAAGCTTTCTTT. Protein product: CASRTGTGGTEAFF.